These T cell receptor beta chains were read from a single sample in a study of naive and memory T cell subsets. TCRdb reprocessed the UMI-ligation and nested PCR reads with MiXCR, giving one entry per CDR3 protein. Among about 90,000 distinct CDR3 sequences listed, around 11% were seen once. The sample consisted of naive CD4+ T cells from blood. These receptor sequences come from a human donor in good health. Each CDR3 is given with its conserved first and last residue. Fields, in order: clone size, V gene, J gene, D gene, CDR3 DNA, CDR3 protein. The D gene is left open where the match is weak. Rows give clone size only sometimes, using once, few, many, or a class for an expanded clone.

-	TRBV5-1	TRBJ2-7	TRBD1	TGCGCCAGCAGCTTACGGGACAGTTCCTACGAGCAGTACTTC	CASSLRDSSYEQYF
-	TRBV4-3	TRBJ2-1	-	TGCGCCAGCAGCCGCCAGCTAGCGCCCGAATACAATGAGCAGTTCTTC	CASSRQLAPEYNEQFF
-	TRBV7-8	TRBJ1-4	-	TGTGCCAGCAGCCGACCGCCACTTGATGAAAAACTGTTTTTT	CASSRPPLDEKLFF
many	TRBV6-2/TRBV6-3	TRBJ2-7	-	TGTGCCAGCAGTTACGGCGGGGCGCGAGAGCAGTACTTC	CASSYGGAREQYF
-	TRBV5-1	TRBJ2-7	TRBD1	TGCGCCAGCAGCTTGGAGAGGGGGCGAAGTTACGAGCAGTACTTC	CASSLERGRSYEQYF
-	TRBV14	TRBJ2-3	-	TGTGCCAGCAGCCAAGATCATCCGGGTCTAGCGTCGACAGATACGCAGTATTTT	CASSQDHPGLASTDTQYF
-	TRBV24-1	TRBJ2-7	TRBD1	TGTGCCACCAGGATCCGTCCTTGGACAGGGGGGAACCACGAGCAGTACTTC	CATRIRPWTGGNHEQYF
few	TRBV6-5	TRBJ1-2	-	TGTGCCAGCAGTGACCAAGGCTATGGCTACACCTTC	CASSDQGYGYTF
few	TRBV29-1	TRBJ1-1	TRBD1	TGCAGCGCTTATGGACAGGCTGAAGCTTTCTTT	CSAYGQAEAFF
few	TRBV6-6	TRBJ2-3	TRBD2	TGTGCCAGCAGTCTACTAGCGGGTGGCACAGATACGCAGTATTTT	CASSLLAGGTDTQYF
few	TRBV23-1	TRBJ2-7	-	TGCGCCAGCATAGCAGCCTCCTACGAGCAGTACTTC	CASIAASYEQYF
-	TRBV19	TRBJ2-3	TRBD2	TGTGCCAGTAGGATGGGACTAGCGGGAGAATTGAATACGCAGTATTTT	CASRMGLAGELNTQYF
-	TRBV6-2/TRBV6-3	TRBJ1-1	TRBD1	TGTGCCGGCAGTTACAACGGCGGGACAGCGAACACTGAAGCTTTCTTT	CAGSYNGGTANTEAFF
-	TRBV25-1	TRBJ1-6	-	TGTGCCAGCAGAGCCGGACTCCCGGGGGGCTCCTATAATTCACCCCTCCACTTT	CASRAGLPGGSYNSPLHF
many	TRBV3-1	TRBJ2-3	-	TGTGCCAGCAGCCAAGATAACGTGTTGGCGTCAGATACGCAGTATTTT	CASSQDNVLASDTQYF
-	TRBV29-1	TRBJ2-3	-	TGCAGCGTTTGGTCGATAGATACGCAGTATTTT	CSVWSIDTQYF
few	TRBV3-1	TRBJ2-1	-	TGTGCCAGCAGCCCCCCCCCCGCAGGGAAGACCTCCTACAATGAGCAGTTCTTC	CASSPPPAGKTSYNEQFF
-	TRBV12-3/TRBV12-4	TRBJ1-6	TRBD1	TGTGCCAGCAGTAAGGGACAGGGCGGAAATTCACCCCTCCACTTT	CASSKGQGGNSPLHF
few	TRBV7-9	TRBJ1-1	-	TGTGCCAGCAGCTTAGAACAGGGAGGGACTGAAGCTTTCTTT	CASSLEQGGTEAFF
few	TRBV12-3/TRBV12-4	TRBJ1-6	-	TGTGCCAGCAGTTTGGTTCGGGATTCACCCCTCCACTTT	CASSLVRDSPLHF
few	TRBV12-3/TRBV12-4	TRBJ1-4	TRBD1	TGTGCCAGCAGTCCCGGACAGGGGTCCGCAACTAATGAAAAACTGTTTTTT	CASSPGQGSATNEKLFF
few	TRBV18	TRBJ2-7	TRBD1	TGTGCCAGCTCCATGACAGGGGGCGAATACGAGCAGTACTTC	CASSMTGGEYEQYF
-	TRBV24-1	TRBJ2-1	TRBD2	TGTGCCACCAGTGACAGGACTAGCGGGACCTACAATGAGCAGTTCTTC	CATSDRTSGTYNEQFF
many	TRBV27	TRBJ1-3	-	TGTGCCAGCAGTCCCTTTGGCGGGCCCGGAAACACCATATATTTT	CASSPFGGPGNTIYF
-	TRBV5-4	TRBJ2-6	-	TGTGCCAGCAGCCGTCACTCTGGGGCGGGAACCTCCTCTGGGGCCAACGTCCTGACTTTC	CASSRHSGAGTSSGANVLTF
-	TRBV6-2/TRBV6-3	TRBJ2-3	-	TGTGCCAGCAGTTACTCGAGCAGCGAGTGGGCAGATACGCAGTATTTT	CASSYSSSEWADTQYF
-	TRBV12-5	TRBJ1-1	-	TGTGCTAGTGGTTTGGCATCTGGATATTATGAAGCTTTCTTT	CASGLASGYYEAFF
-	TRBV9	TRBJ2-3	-	TGTGCCAGCAGCTCCCGGGACTTCCGTAGCACAGATACGCAGTATTTT	CASSSRDFRSTDTQYF
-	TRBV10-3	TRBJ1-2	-	TGTGCCATCAGTGAGTCGCTGGCCCAAACCGTCTATGGCTACACCTTC	CAISESLAQTVYGYTF
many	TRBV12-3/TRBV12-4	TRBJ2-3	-	TGTGCCAGCAGTTTCCGGCGTTTCACAGATACGCAGTATTTT	CASSFRRFTDTQYF
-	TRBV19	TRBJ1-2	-	TGTGCCAGTAGTTCCATCCCTGGGGCCTCGGGAGGCTACACCTTC	CASSSIPGASGGYTF
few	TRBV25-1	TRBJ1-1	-	TGTGCCAGTATCAGCACAGGGTTGAACACTGAAGCTTTCTTT	CASISTGLNTEAFF
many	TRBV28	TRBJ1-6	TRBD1	TGTGCCAGCAGTTCCTCCGGGACAGGGATCTCTTCACCCCTCCACTTT	CASSSSGTGISSPLHF
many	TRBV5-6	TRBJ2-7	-	TGTGCCAGCAGCTTTGCCCGGACGATCACCTACGAGCAGTACTTC	CASSFARTITYEQYF
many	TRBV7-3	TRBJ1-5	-	TGTGCCAGCAGCTTAACGCCCAATCAGCCCCAGCATTTT	CASSLTPNQPQHF
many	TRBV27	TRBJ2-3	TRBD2	TGTGCCAGCAGGGGCGGGACTAGCGGCTCATTAGATACGCAGTATTTT	CASRGGTSGSLDTQYF
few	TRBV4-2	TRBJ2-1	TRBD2	TGTGCCAGCAGCCAAGAAGGCGCGACGGGGGGGCCCGATGAGCAGTTCTTC	CASSQEGATGGPDEQFF